The entry that follows covers one T cell receptor beta chain sequence. The antigen is undetermined. Trimming took 6 bases from V and 5 from J; bases not matched to a gene: 4. Looked up from germline, CDR1 is SEHNR and CDR2 is FQNEAQ (reference sequence). This CDR3 comprises 13 residues. Researchers ran the PCR with 60 Vbeta and 13 Jbeta primers. In the authors' workflow: In a later analysis, roughly 86 million unique TCR beta chains included roughly 11 million shared by two or more donors. Assay: immunoSEQ multiplex PCR; the TCRdb copy retains only in-frame clones and omits some. V and J calls and clone size are given by that table; D and trimming were obtained from the DNA. The table has 90,000 to 150,000 clones, 70% to 85% seen once. The source of the sample is a study of cytomegalovirus exposure and HLA in healthy donors. Notes on the study in general: For TCR beta chains, V- and J-gene trimming was later linked to a missense DCLRE1C variant.

The genes are TRBV7-9 and TRBJ1-5, with 7 bases identical to TRBD1. This sequence was found in a man aged 50-59 years in good health and CMV-seropositive. The sequenced material came from PBMCs. CDR3 protein: CASSPGQDQPQHF. CDR3 nucleotides: TGTGCCAGCAGTCCCGGACAGGATCAGCCCCAGCATTTT.